Listed below are T cell receptor beta chains from one sample, sequenced in a study of cytomegalovirus exposure and HLA in healthy donors. This table comes from immunoSEQ multiplex PCR, and its TCRdb copy is limited to in-frame clones, with some not included. The table has around 39,000 clones, roughly 80% seen once. Sequencing was done on a sample of PBMCs. Receptors originate from a man younger than 45 in good health and CMV-seronegative. Both conserved end residues are part of each CDR3. The order of the fields is J gene, clone size, V gene, D gene, CDR3 length, CDR3 protein, CDR3 DNA. D genes are given only for firm matches. Clone size is stated in some rows and not others, as once, few, many or a class when expanded.

j_call: TRBJ2-7; clone_size: .; v_call: TRBV7-2; d_call: .; cdr3_length: 16; cdr3_aa: CASSLGGSPKHYEQYF; cdr3_nt: TGTGCCAGCAGCTTAGGAGGCAGCCCGAAGCATTACGAGCAGTACTTC
j_call: TRBJ1-5; clone_size: .; v_call: TRBV10-3; d_call: TRBD1; cdr3_length: 17; cdr3_aa: CAISEFFGQGRGQPQHF; cdr3_nt: TGTGCCATCAGTGAATTCTTTGGACAGGGACGGGGGCAGCCCCAGCATTTT
j_call: TRBJ2-5; clone_size: .; v_call: TRBV7-3; d_call: .; cdr3_length: 13; cdr3_aa: CASSAGAQETQYF; cdr3_nt: TGTGCCAGCAGCGCAGGGGCCCAAGAGACCCAGTACTTC
j_call: TRBJ2-3; clone_size: .; v_call: TRBV30; d_call: TRBD1; cdr3_length: 15; cdr3_aa: CACRPRTGVTDTQYF; cdr3_nt: TGTGCCTGTCGTCCCCGGACAGGGGTCACCGATACGCAGTATTTT
j_call: TRBJ1-2; clone_size: once; v_call: TRBV28; d_call: .; cdr3_length: 11; cdr3_aa: CASSRSYGYTF; cdr3_nt: TGTGCCAGCAGCCGTTCCTATGGCTACACCTTC
j_call: TRBJ1-2; clone_size: few; v_call: TRBV19; d_call: .; cdr3_length: 14; cdr3_aa: CASSLLDRVYGYTF; cdr3_nt: TGTGCCAGTAGTCTCCTGGACAGAGTCTATGGCTACACCTTC
j_call: TRBJ1-4; clone_size: .; v_call: TRBV14; d_call: .; cdr3_length: 15; cdr3_aa: CASSQDGQLNEKLFF; cdr3_nt: TGTGCCAGCAGCCAAGATGGGCAGCTTAATGAAAAACTGTTTTTT
j_call: TRBJ2-5; clone_size: .; v_call: TRBV10-3; d_call: .; cdr3_length: 14; cdr3_aa: CAISGSREGETQYF; cdr3_nt: TGTGCCATCAGTGGTTCCAGGGAAGGAGAGACCCAGTACTTC
j_call: TRBJ1-6; clone_size: .; v_call: TRBV7-2; d_call: .; cdr3_length: 16; cdr3_aa: CASSSGQTKRGSPLHF; cdr3_nt: TGTGCCAGCAGCTCAGGACAGACTAAGAGGGGTTCACCCCTCCACTTT
j_call: TRBJ1-6; clone_size: .; v_call: TRBV2; d_call: .; cdr3_length: 13; cdr3_aa: CASILEVLSPLHF; cdr3_nt: TGTGCCAGCATCTTAGAGGTTCTCTCACCCCTCCACTTT
j_call: TRBJ1-2; clone_size: .; v_call: TRBV5-1; d_call: TRBD1; cdr3_length: 19; cdr3_aa: CASSTPTGTGGSLGYGYTF; cdr3_nt: TGCGCCAGCAGCACCCCGACCGGGACAGGGGGATCCCTAGGCTATGGCTACACCTTC
j_call: TRBJ2-1; clone_size: .; v_call: TRBV13; d_call: .; cdr3_length: 15; cdr3_aa: CASSSPGVPYNEQFF; cdr3_nt: TGTGCCAGCAGTTCCCCGGGAGTACCCTACAATGAGCAGTTCTTC
j_call: TRBJ1-2; clone_size: .; v_call: TRBV4-1; d_call: TRBD1; cdr3_length: 15; cdr3_aa: CASSQVDRALYGYTF; cdr3_nt: TGCGCCAGCAGCCAAGTCGACAGGGCTTTATATGGCTACACCTTC
j_call: TRBJ2-5; clone_size: .; v_call: TRBV2; d_call: .; cdr3_length: 15; cdr3_aa: CASSPQGIPEETQYF; cdr3_nt: TGTGCCAGCAGTCCTCAGGGAATCCCTGAAGAGACCCAGTACTTC
j_call: TRBJ1-4; clone_size: .; v_call: TRBV30; d_call: .; cdr3_length: 15; cdr3_aa: CAWARGHRQNEKLFF; cdr3_nt: TGTGCCTGGGCTCGAGGCCACAGGCAAAATGAAAAACTGTTTTTT
j_call: TRBJ2-7; clone_size: .; v_call: TRBV19; d_call: TRBD2; cdr3_length: 14; cdr3_aa: CASNRALADYEQYF; cdr3_nt: TGTGCCAGTAATCGTGCCCTAGCGGACTACGAGCAGTACTTC
j_call: TRBJ2-3; clone_size: .; v_call: TRBV30; d_call: TRBD2; cdr3_length: 14; cdr3_aa: CAWSLAGVPDTQYF; cdr3_nt: TGTGCCTGGAGCCTAGCGGGAGTCCCAGATACGCAGTATTTT